This entry features one TCR beta chain sequence. Its antigen is as yet unknown. The record originates from a study of T cell responses to AZD1222 COVID-19 vaccine. The germline V gene encodes CDR1 KGHSH and CDR2 LQKENI. CDR3 length equals 15 residues. V was cut by 6 bases and J by 0 bases, with 12 bases left in between. Some clones are missing from TCRdb's copy, which holds only in-frame ones; the method was immunoSEQ multiplex PCR. The sample has 150,000 to 200,000 clones, 80% to 95% seen once. The study, taken as a whole, reports: Clonal diversity was possibly underestimated, and the donors were mostly white British, with more females.

The source was peripheral blood, collected 28 days after the second AZD1222 dose. The V and J genes are TRBV18 and TRBJ2-1; TRBD2 is a possible D gene (6 bases). The TCR originated in an adult who received the AZD1222 COVID-19 vaccine. The CDR3 DNA is TGTGCCAGCTCCTTAGGAGGGTCCTCCTACAATGAGCAGTTCTTC. As protein: CASSLGGSSYNEQFF. Based on the CDR3 plus reference TRBV18 and TRBJ2-1, the full variable domain is NAGVMQNPRHLVRRRGQEARLRCSPMKGHSHVYWYRQLPEEGLKFMVYLQKENIIDESGMPKERFSAEFPKEGPSILRIQQVVRGDSAAYFCASSLGGSSYNEQFFGPGTRLTVL.